This entry lists 13 T cell receptor beta chains sequenced from one sample in a study of regulatory T cells in long-lasting Graves disease. TCR beta libraries were built with iRepertoire HTBI primers and Arm-PCR of CDR3 regions. TCRdb called the multiplex PCR reads again in MiXCR, with one record for every CDR3 protein. The repertoire holds 400,000 to 500,000 distinct CDR3 sequences, with roughly 15% as singletons. Sample time point: newly diagnosed GD, antithyroid drugs for less than 3 months. PBMCs provided the RNA from which the TCR library was made. The sample also formed part of further work on T cells in Graves' hyperthyroidism and ophthalmopathy.

This specimen was peripheral blood mononuclear cells (PBMCs), taken at new diagnosis, from a patient treated with antithyroid drugs. Receptors were obtained from a woman between 18 and 29 years old with Graves disease.

The rearrangement uses TRBV5-6 and TRBJ1-1; no reliable D call. CDR1 is SGHDT, CDR2 YYEEEE, per germline. The CDR3 covers 16 residues. V was cut by 4 bases and J by 4 bases, with 20 bases left in between. The CDR3 loop reads CASSLPWIERSTEAFF. The CDR3 coding sequence is TGTGCCAGCAGCCTACCCTGGATCGAGCGGAGCACTGAAGCTTTCTTT.

The table lists this clonotype with many counts. The gene calls are TRBV20-1 and TRBJ2-1; perhaps TRBD2 as D (6 bases). Germline V gene lookup returns CDR1 DFQATT and CDR2 SNEGSKA (reference sequence). The CDR3 extends over 13 amino acids. In DNA form, the CDR3 reads TGCAGGACCGGAGCGGGCACCTACAATGAGCAGTTCTTC. This encodes CRTGAGTYNEQFF.

On this clonotype itself: One end of the junction does not line up with germline, which may come from a read error. The DNA of the CDR3 is TGTACCAGCAGTTACGGTAGCGGGGTGGGGGAGACCCAGTACTTC. This gives the protein CTSSYGSGVGETQYF. V is TRBV6-5 and J is TRBJ2-5; 8 positions agree with TRBD2. The CDR3 extends over 15 amino acids. Germline CDR1 is MNHEY and CDR2 is SVGAGI.

The rearrangement joins TRBV3-1 to TRBJ2-1, with D perhaps TRBD1 (6 bases). V lost 4 bases and J 4 bases, leaving 14 bases between the germline ends. The germline gives CDR1 LGHDT, CDR2 YNNKEL (reference sequence). This CDR3 has 15 residues. CDR3 residues: CASSRRQDPYNEQFF. CDR3 bases: TGTGCCAGCAGCCGCCGACAGGACCCTTACAATGAGCAGTTCTTC.

This clonotype was recorded at least ten times. V gene TRBV7-9 combines with J gene TRBJ2-1; D perhaps matches TRBD1 (5 bases). Germline CDR1 SEHNR, CDR2 FQNEAQ (reference sequence). The CDR3 is 17 amino acids. The germline V and J ends were trimmed by 5 bases and 0 bases, with 17 bases remaining between them. The DNA of the CDR3 is TGTGCCAGCAGCCAGGGATCAACCTACAGCTCCTACAATGAGCAGTTCTTC. Its translation: CASSQGSTYSSYNEQFF.

The chain is built from TRBV29-1 and TRBJ2-6, with 8 bases identical to TRBD1. Germline CDR1 SQVTM, CDR2 ANQGSEA. V shed 4 bases and J 3 bases; nucleotides not matched to a gene: 11. CDR3 length equals 17 residues. Written as DNA, the CDR3 is TGCAGCGTTGGAAGGGCAGGGGGCCTAGATGGGGCCAACGTCCTGACTTTC. Its protein is CSVGRAGGLDGANVLTF.

There are a few counts of this clonotype. The V and J genes are TRBV6-1 and TRBJ2-7; maybe TRBD1 (5 bases). The CDR3 runs 14 residues. The V and J ends lost 0 bases and 2 bases respectively, with 8 bases between them. Germline lookup yields CDR1 MNHNS and CDR2 SASEGT. The CDR3 DNA reads as TGTGCCAGCAGTGAAGCCGGCAGGGCCTACGAGCAGTACTTC. It yields the protein CASSEAGRAYEQYF.

The gene calls are TRBV6-1 and TRBJ2-3; possibly TRBD1 for D (5 bases). The CDR3 runs to 12 residues. From germline, CDR1 is MNHNS and CDR2 SASEGT. Between the trimmed V and J ends, which lost 10 bases and 10 bases, there was a span of 18 bases. This CDR3 reads CATRDPGEAQYF. In DNA, the CDR3 is TGTGCCACCAGGGATCCGGGTGAGGCGCAGTATTTT.

The chain recombines TRBV6-2 or TRBV6-3 with TRBJ2-7; D remains unclear. The V gene lost 0 bases and the J gene lost 3 bases, with 9 bases spanning the gap. The length of the CDR3 is 14 residues. Germline CDR1 reads MNHEY; CDR2 reads SVGEGT. The CDR3 spells CASSYSGKSYEQYF. The DNA for the CDR3 is TGTGCCAGCAGTTACTCCGGCAAAAGCTACGAGCAGTACTTC.

This clonotype was seen a few times. The rearrangement joins TRBV9 to TRBJ2-2; the match to TRBD1 covers 8 bases. The germline V gene has CDR1 SGDLS and CDR2 YYNGEE. Trimming cost V 0 bases and J 4 bases; bases outside gene matches: 11. The CDR3 length is 18 residues. The CDR3 sequence: CASSVATGTGITTGELFF. Written as DNA, the CDR3 is TGTGCCAGCAGCGTAGCTACAGGGACAGGCATTACCACCGGGGAGCTGTTTTTT.

J is TRBJ2-3 and V is TRBV4-1; 7 bases match TRBD1. The V gene's germline CDR1 is MGHRA and CDR2 YSYEKL. Trimming removed 2 bases from V and 3 bases from J; junction bases left unmatched: 5. CDR3 length: 15 residues. CDR3 amino acids: CASSQRQGWTDTQYF. The CDR3 DNA reads TGCGCCAGCAGCCAAAGACAGGGTTGGACAGATACGCAGTATTTT.

The V call is TRBV4-1, the J call TRBJ1-4; the D is unclear. Germline loops: CDR1 MGHRA, CDR2 YSYEKL. Between the trimmed V and J ends, which lost 2 bases and 1 base, there was a span of 14 bases. The CDR3 is 17 amino acids. The CDR3 sequence is CASSQLYQQRTNEKLFF. For the CDR3, the DNA is TGCGCCAGCAGCCAACTGTATCAGCAGAGAACTAATGAAAAACTGTTTTTT.

This clonotype was counted between two and nine times. CDR3 nucleotide sequence: TGCGCCAGCAGCCAGGGCTTGACAGGGTTTGGCACAGATACGCAGTATTTT. Translating gives CASSQGLTGFGTDTQYF. V usage is TRBV4-3 and J usage is TRBJ2-3; 7 bases map to TRBD1. The CDR3 is 17 amino acids. With V trimmed by 3 bases and J by 1 base, 10 bases remained unmatched. CDR1 and CDR2 (germline): LGHNA, YSLEER.